The rows below give T cell receptor beta chains drawn from one sample of a study of blood T cell repertoires in COVID-19. Sequenced by immunoSEQ multiplex PCR; TCRdb stores in-frame clones only, minus some. This repertoire shows around 100,000 clones, more than 75% found once; its top ten account for over 15%. The material sequenced was peripheral blood. The receptors come from a human donor in a cohort sampled during active COVID-19. CDR3s include the opening cysteine and the closing phenylalanine or tryptophan. The D gene is left open where the match is weak. Some rows mark clone size as missing; the rest say once, few, many or name a class of expanded clone.

j_gene,abundance,d_gene,v_gene,CDR3nt,CDR3aa
TRBJ2-1,NA,TRBD1,TRBV28,TGTGCCAGCAGTTTAGACCAGGGGGCTTACAATGAGCAGTTCTTC,CASSLDQGAYNEQFF
TRBJ2-7,NA,NA,TRBV5-5,TGTGCCAGCAGCACTTGGGGTAGCGGTTTATACGAGCAGTACTTC,CASSTWGSGLYEQYF
TRBJ2-2,NA,TRBD2,TRBV6-1,TGTGCCAGCAGTGAACCCCGACTAGCGGGTAACACCGGGGAGCTGTTTTTT,CASSEPRLAGNTGELFF
TRBJ2-1,NA,TRBD2,TRBV7-6,TGTGCCAGCAGCCCGTACCAACGGGAGGGCCAGTTCTTC,CASSPYQREGQFF
TRBJ1-3,NA,NA,TRBV14,TGTGCCAGCAGCCAAGATATCGTGGGCCCCATATATTTT,CASSQDIVGPIYF
TRBJ2-7,NA,NA,TRBV7-4,TGTGCCAGCAGCTTAGAGCGGCGGGCTGTTTTAGGGGAGCAGTACTTC,CASSLERRAVLGEQYF
TRBJ2-7,NA,TRBD2,TRBV19,TGTGCCAGTAGTACTAGCGGAGGGGACTCCTACGAGCAGTACTTC,CASSTSGGDSYEQYF
TRBJ2-7,NA,TRBD1,TRBV19,TGTGCCAGTAGTATGGGGACAGGACACCCCTACAAGCAGTACTTC,CASSMGTGHPYKQYF
TRBJ2-1,NA,TRBD2,TRBV6-4,TGTGCCAGCAGTGGGGGGCTAGCGGGCTACAATGAGCAGTTCTTC,CASSGGLAGYNEQFF
TRBJ1-5,NA,NA,TRBV27,TGTGCCAGCAGTCGTACGACTACAGGGACTAGGGAGCCCCAGCATTTT,CASSRTTTGTREPQHF
TRBJ1-1,NA,TRBD1,TRBV4-1,TGCGCCAGCAGCCAAGCCTTTACAGGGGCGACGGCTTTCTTT,CASSQAFTGATAFF
TRBJ2-3,NA,NA,TRBV6-2/TRBV6-3,TGTGCCAGCAGTTCGTCCAGGAGGGCCCGCACAGATACGCAGTATTTT,CASSSSRRARTDTQYF
TRBJ2-3,NA,TRBD1,TRBV29-1,TGCAGCTCGGCCGCCGGGACAGGAGTTTCTACGCAGTATTTT,CSSAAGTGVSTQYF
TRBJ2-3,NA,TRBD2,TRBV7-2,TGTGCCAGCAGCTTATATGGACTAGCCTTAGATACGCAGTATTTT,CASSLYGLALDTQYF
TRBJ1-4,NA,NA,TRBV10-2,TGCGCCAGCAGTGAGTTGGAAACCGGGACTCGGAATGAAAAACTGTTTTTT,CASSELETGTRNEKLFF
TRBJ2-7,once,NA,TRBV7-2,TGTGCCAGCAGCTTAGCAGGGGGGGCCTACGAGCAGTACTTC,CASSLAGGAYEQYF
TRBJ2-7,NA,TRBD2,TRBV6-2/TRBV6-3,TGTGCCAGCAGTTACTCCCGTGGGACTAGCGGGAGTTACTCCTACGAGCAGTACTTC,CASSYSRGTSGSYSYEQYF